This T cell receptor (beta chain) stems from a study of Graves' ophthalmopathy and Graves' hyperthyroidism. CDR3 size: 12 residues. Per germline, CDR1 MDHEN and CDR2 SYDVKM. The authors amplified TCR beta CDR3 regions from RNA transcripts. Investigators did first-round RT-PCR with HTBI primers, then second-round multiplex PCR. TCRdb redid the calling of the multiplex PCR reads with MiXCR, one entry per CDR3 protein. The sample contains fewer than 600,000 distinct CDR3 sequences, about an eighth of which appear only once. This clonotype was seen a handful of times. Its specificity is unknown. One end of the junction is discordant with germline, which a read error may explain. Findings and caveats of the study: Blood was where most expanded thyroid clonotypes above 0.001 frequency also turned up. A model built from 13 signatures distinguished ophthalmopathy from stable hyperthyroidism with 85% to 90% sensitivity and approximately 82% specificity.

This receptor was obtained from a woman in her twenties or thirties with Graves' ophthalmopathy. Source material: blood. The chain recombines TRBV28 with TRBJ1-2; 9 bases are a match to TRBD1. CDR3 region: CASSTGGRGYAF. For the CDR3, the DNA is TGTGCCAGCAGTACAGGGGGCCGGGGCTACGCCTTC.